This T cell receptor (beta chain) is drawn from a study of blood T cell repertoires in COVID-19. Trimming pared 2 bases from V and 7 bases from J, leaving 8 bases between. The CDR3 has 13 amino acids. Per germline, CDR1 WSHSY and CDR2 SAAADI. This clone was observed a handful of times. Produced via immunoSEQ multiplex PCR; TCRdb's table is partial and in-frame only. The profile covers over 400,000 clones, with roughly 89% appearing a single time and under 1.5% taken by the ten largest. This chain uses TRBV10-2 with TRBJ1-4; tentatively, D is TRBD1 (5 bases). The material sequenced was peripheral blood. This clonotype was sampled from a woman in her twenties or thirties with active or convalescent COVID-19. CDR3 sequence (DNA): TGCGCCAGCAGTGAGGGCGGGGGTGAAAAACTGTTTTTT. Residues: CASSEGGGEKLFF.